This entry concerns a single T cell receptor beta chain. Germline assignment: CDR1 SGHRS and CDR2 YFSETQ. Trimming left V 5 bases short and J 0 bases short, with 8 bases between. The length of the CDR3 is 14 residues. This entry belongs to a study of T cells after yellow fever vaccination. By 5'RACE template switching, TCR cDNA was produced, with a universal primer site and UMIs added in the process. In TCRdb, the 5' RACE reads were re-called with MiXCR into one record per CDR3 protein. Counted here are 250,000 to 300,000 distinct CDR3 sequences, 7.5% to 9% occurring once; the ten biggest clones make up about 3%.

V and J are TRBV5-1 and TRBJ1-4, with D perhaps TRBD1 (6 bases). Sequenced here: CD4+ T cells sorted from PBMCs, sampled 5 days after the yellow fever booster vaccination. This TCR derives from a man between 18 and 35 years old who received the YFV17D yellow fever vaccine. The DNA of the CDR3 is TGCGCCAGCAGAAGGGGGGCAACTAATGAAAAACTGTTTTTT. This translates into CASRRGATNEKLFF.